This TCR beta chain was sequenced during a study of cytomegalovirus exposure and HLA in healthy donors. With respect to this clone: What it binds is unknown.

PCR employed 60 Vbeta and 13 Jbeta primers. Per the original methods: Tens of millions of unique TCR beta chains, roughly 11 million of them shared, were counted by a later analysis. Repertoires were generated with immunoSEQ multiplex PCR, while TCRdb's copy carries only in-frame clones and drops some. D and trimming were read from the DNA, whereas the V and J calls and clone size are those reported in that table. The table records about 130,000 clones, around 85% of them present only once. Points from the study as a whole: In an earlier analysis, productive rearrangement rates for most beta V segments clustered near 87% or 30%. A later analysis reportedly identified an Asian-associated ancestry cluster as carrying fewer N-insertions than the roughly 670-donor mean.

The sequence derives from a woman aged 25 to 39 in good health and CMV-seropositive. The sequencing input was PBMCs.

Written as DNA, the CDR3 is TGTGCCAGCAGGGGACAGAACACCGGGGAGCTGTTTTTT. Its translation is CASRGQNTGELFF. The rearrangement links TRBV2 to TRBJ2-2; D is possibly TRBD1 (6 bases). Trimming took off 6 bases at V and 1 base at J, with 6 bases between the two ends. Germline V lookup: CDR1 SNHLY, CDR2 FYNNEI. The CDR3 has 13 residues.